The T cell receptor beta chain described here comes from a study of prognosis after radiotherapy for stage I lung cancer. Across the study: Distant metastases were recorded in several patients after radiotherapy, at a median of about 7 months, and no significant progression was recorded in around 16. Study-wide results and limits: Diminished Shannon entropy following stereotactic body radiation therapy characterized patients who developed distant metastases. The study found that unique TCR clone counts fell after stereotactic body radiation therapy, median around 10,000 versus 6,900.

The CDR3 has 13 residues. Germline CDR1 is MNHNS and CDR2 is SASEGT. For this clonotype: Antigen unknown. Germline and junction disagree at one end, which may indicate a read error.

Amplification of TCR beta CDR3 from genomic DNA used two-round multiplex PCR. Every TRBV and TRBJ gene had its own specific primer in first-round PCR. There were universal primers used in the second PCR round. Each CDR3 protein gets one entry after TCRdb re-called the multiplex PCR reads with MiXCR. The sample lists 30,000 to 35,000 distinct CDR3 sequences, around 48% occurring once. V and J are TRBV6-1 and TRBJ1-2; no reliable D call. Source: PBMCs, taken before or after stereotactic body radiation therapy (not recorded which). The receptor was isolated from a donor over 45 with non-small cell lung cancer. CDR3 loop: CASSEARNYCYTF. Written as DNA, the CDR3 is TGTGCCAGCAGTGAAGCTCGTAACTATTGCTACACCTTC.